The clone carrying this TCR beta chain was counted a single time. This sample stems from a study of blood T cell repertoires in COVID-19. Study context: Samples representing acute and convalescent COVID-19 were sourced from the United States, Italy and Spain.

The CDR3 contains 15 residues. CDR1 SGHNT and CDR2 YENEEA come from the germline V gene. The V segment lost 5 bases and the J segment 1 base; nucleotides outside the gene matches: 4. Per the authors' pipeline: Amplification of reference gene primers provided the estimated nucleated cell counts. The table came from immunoSEQ multiplex PCR; TCRdb's copy has only in-frame clones and leaves some out. V, J and clone size are those of that table, while D and trimming were read from the DNA. This repertoire shows about 250,000 clones, around 89% found once; its top ten account for under 3.5%. Recruits, aged roughly 18 to 89 years, lived in 20 to 30 US areas.

The chain couples TRBV11-3 to TRBJ2-3, with 9 bases identical to TRBD2. This clonotype was sampled from a woman in her forties or fifties who had recovered from COVID-19. What was sequenced was PBMCs or T cells enriched from blood (not recorded which). Here the CDR3 DNA reads TGTGCCAGCAGCGTCAGGACTAGCGGCACAGATACGCAGTATTTT. This translates into CASSVRTSGTDTQYF. The whole variable domain, filled in from reference TRBV11-3 and TRBJ2-3, reads EAGVVQSPRYKIIEKKQPVAFWCNPISGHNTLYWYLQNLGQGPELLIRYENEEAVDDSQLPKDRFSAERLKGVDSTLKIQPAELGDSAVYLCASSVRTSGTDTQYFGPGTRLTVL.